A single sample gave rise to the 2 T cell receptor beta chains below, sequenced in a study of blood T cell repertoires in COVID-19. Clones were sequenced by immunoSEQ multiplex PCR, and TCRdb holds only the in-frame ones, with some missing. The table has about 210,000 clones, approximately 78% seen once. The specimen was peripheral blood. The source is a middle-aged woman with acute or convalescent COVID-19.

The chain joins TRBV4-3 to TRBJ2-1; TRBD2 aligns across 10 bases. This CDR3 region has 16 residues. V dropped 4 bases and J dropped 0; count of bases not matched to a gene: 3. CDR1 and CDR2 (germline): LGHNA, YSLEER. CDR3 bases: TGCGCCAGCAGCCCGTTAGCGGGAGGCTCCTACAATGAGCAGTTCTTC. Amino acids: CASSPLAGGSYNEQFF.

This clone occurred once. The chain recombines TRBV5-6 with TRBJ2-3; a possible D gene is TRBD2 (6 bases). V lost 4 bases to trimming and J lost 5 bases, with 26 bases between them. The CDR3 totals 18 residues. Looked up from germline, CDR1 is SGHDT and CDR2 is YYEEEE. The CDR3 DNA reads TGTGCCAGCAGCGACACCAAGTCATGGGGAGGCCCCCGAGATACGCAGTATTTT. It codes for CASSDTKSWGGPRDTQYF.